The entry below describes one T cell receptor beta chain. These data are taken from a study of blood T cell repertoires in COVID-19. The CDR3 loop spans 14 amino acids. Deletions cut 10 bases from V and 0 bases from J, with 16 bases between. Germline CDR1 and CDR2: MNHEY and SMNVEV (reference sequence). Patients at the Seattle site were enrolled during active infection and followed longitudinally. Sequencing was performed with immunoSEQ multiplex PCR; in TCRdb, only in-frame clones are kept and a portion is missing. The table lists under 300,000 clones, approximately 87% of them singletons. Sample: peripheral blood. The receptor comes from a woman in her 30s with COVID-19, enrolled during active disease. The V and J genes are TRBV27 and TRBJ2-7; a weak D match, TRBD1 (6 bases). As DNA, the CDR3 is TGTGCCACCAGGGGCCAGATGAGCTCCTACGAGCAGTACTTC. Protein: CATRGQMSSYEQYF.